These 2 T cell receptor beta chains originate from one sample sequenced in a study of blood T cells in healthy people across ages. A sample-barcoded 5' primer and a J-beta primer mix were used in a second PCR of roughly 6 to 11 cycles. TCRdb passed the 5' RACE reads through MiXCR, listing each CDR3 protein once. The sample yields hundreds of thousands of distinct CDR3 sequences, about 46% seen once. Sequenced input: blood. These receptors originate from a man at least 80 years old in good health.

This clonotype appeared a few times. The genes are TRBV20-1 and TRBJ2-3; tentative D call: TRBD2 (5 bases). Trimming removed 3 bases from V and 2 bases from J, with 15 bases in between. CDR3 length equals 15 residues. Germline CDR1 reads DFQATT; CDR2 reads SNEGSKA (reference sequence). CDR3 amino acids: CSASPLSGYTDTQYF. The CDR3 nucleotides are TGCAGTGCTAGCCCTTTGTCGGGGTACACAGATACGCAGTATTTT.

This chain links TRBV7-2 with TRBJ2-7; TRBD2 agrees at 7 bases. The CDR3 is made up of 15 amino acids. Germline values: CDR1 SGHTA, CDR2 FQGNSA. With V trimmed by 5 bases and J by 2 bases, 9 bases remained unmatched. CDR3 nucleotide sequence: TGTGCCAGCAGCCCAGATGCGGGAGCCGCCTACGAGCAGTACTTC. This encodes CASSPDAGAAYEQYF.